This is a list of T cell receptor beta chains from one sample in a study of cytomegalovirus exposure and HLA in healthy donors. Assay used: immunoSEQ multiplex PCR; TCRdb lists only in-frame clones, some missing. The data show under 150,000 clones, with 72% seen just once and around 4.2% held by the top ten. Material for sequencing was PBMCs. These TCRs come from a man aged 50 to 59 in good health and CMV-seropositive. Both conserved end residues are part of each CDR3. The D gene is left open where the match is weak. Size is omitted from some rows. Given values are once, few, many or a class for expanded clones.

v_gene: TRBV5-1
abundance: few
j_gene: TRBJ1-6
d_gene: -
CDR3nt: TGCGCCAGCAGCTTGGGGGAGAGATATAATTCACCCCTCCACTTT
CDR3aa: CASSLGERYNSPLHF

v_gene: TRBV11-3
abundance: -
j_gene: TRBJ2-4
d_gene: -
CDR3nt: TGTGCCAGCAGCCCCCGACAGGTCCTAGCCAAAAACATTCAGTACTTC
CDR3aa: CASSPRQVLAKNIQYF

v_gene: TRBV19
abundance: -
j_gene: TRBJ2-7
d_gene: -
CDR3nt: TGTGCCAGTAGTAGACAGGACGTCGACGAGCAGTACTTC
CDR3aa: CASSRQDVDEQYF

v_gene: TRBV6-1
abundance: -
j_gene: TRBJ2-2
d_gene: TRBD2
CDR3nt: TGTGCCAGCAGTGACAGGCGCGGGGGGAACACCGGGGAGCTGTTTTTT
CDR3aa: CASSDRRGGNTGELFF

v_gene: TRBV10-2
abundance: -
j_gene: TRBJ1-1
d_gene: -
CDR3nt: TGCGCCAGCATTCCGGGACAGAACACTGAAGCTTTCTTT
CDR3aa: CASIPGQNTEAFF

v_gene: TRBV6-5
abundance: -
j_gene: TRBJ1-2
d_gene: -
CDR3nt: TGTGCCAGCAGTTATCGGGGGAGAGGCTATGGCTACACCTTC
CDR3aa: CASSYRGRGYGYTF

v_gene: TRBV5-1
abundance: -
j_gene: TRBJ2-3
d_gene: -
CDR3nt: TGCGCCAGCAGCCGTGGGACACAACCCACAGATACGCAGTATTTT
CDR3aa: CASSRGTQPTDTQYF

v_gene: TRBV28
abundance: once
j_gene: TRBJ2-7
d_gene: TRBD1
CDR3nt: TGTGCCAGCAGGTCACCGGGACAGGGGAGGAACGAGCAGTACTTC
CDR3aa: CASRSPGQGRNEQYF

v_gene: TRBV7-2
abundance: -
j_gene: TRBJ1-2
d_gene: -
CDR3nt: TGTGCCAGCAGCTTAGAGGGAGACTTAAGGGGCTACACCTTC
CDR3aa: CASSLEGDLRGYTF

v_gene: TRBV27
abundance: -
j_gene: TRBJ2-7
d_gene: TRBD1
CDR3nt: TGTGCCAGCATGGGACAGGGCTACGAGCAGTACTTC
CDR3aa: CASMGQGYEQYF

v_gene: TRBV5-4
abundance: many
j_gene: TRBJ1-3
d_gene: -
CDR3nt: TGTGCCAGCAGCTGGCAGGGTACGCCTCCAAACACCATATATTTT
CDR3aa: CASSWQGTPPNTIYF

v_gene: TRBV2
abundance: -
j_gene: TRBJ2-7
d_gene: -
CDR3nt: TGTGCCAGCAGTGTGAGGACAGACGGGGAGCAGTACTTC
CDR3aa: CASSVRTDGEQYF

v_gene: TRBV11-2
abundance: -
j_gene: TRBJ2-5
d_gene: TRBD1
CDR3nt: TGTGCCAGCAGCCGACAGGGGGGAAGTAAAGAGACCCAGTACTTC
CDR3aa: CASSRQGGSKETQYF

v_gene: TRBV11-3
abundance: -
j_gene: TRBJ2-7
d_gene: TRBD1
CDR3nt: TGTGCCAGCAGCGGTCCGGGACAGGAGACCTACGAGCAGTACTTC
CDR3aa: CASSGPGQETYEQYF

v_gene: TRBV5-4
abundance: -
j_gene: TRBJ2-2
d_gene: -
CDR3nt: TGTGCCAGCAGCGTCGACAGGACCGGGGAGCTGTTTTTT
CDR3aa: CASSVDRTGELFF

v_gene: TRBV6-1
abundance: -
j_gene: TRBJ1-3
d_gene: -
CDR3nt: TGTGCCAGCACTGCCACATCTGGAAACACCATATATTTT
CDR3aa: CASTATSGNTIYF

v_gene: TRBV6-1
abundance: few
j_gene: TRBJ2-1
d_gene: TRBD1
CDR3nt: TGTGCCAGCAGTGATCCCTCCGGGACAGCCTACAATGAGCAGTTCTTC
CDR3aa: CASSDPSGTAYNEQFF

v_gene: TRBV18
abundance: -
j_gene: TRBJ2-1
d_gene: -
CDR3nt: TGTGCCAGCTCACCGCGGCAGGGTGACAATGAGCAGTTCTTC
CDR3aa: CASSPRQGDNEQFF

v_gene: TRBV6-4
abundance: -
j_gene: TRBJ2-7
d_gene: TRBD1
CDR3nt: TGTGCCAGCAGTGACCTGACAGGGGGGGAGCAGTACTTC
CDR3aa: CASSDLTGGEQYF

v_gene: TRBV7-6
abundance: -
j_gene: TRBJ2-3
d_gene: -
CDR3nt: TGTGCCAGCAGCTTAGCGGGGAGGGGGATGGATACGCAGTATTTT
CDR3aa: CASSLAGRGMDTQYF

v_gene: TRBV5-1
abundance: once
j_gene: TRBJ2-7
d_gene: TRBD2
CDR3nt: TGCGCCAGCAGCTTAGGACTAGAGGTCGACGAGCAGTACTTC
CDR3aa: CASSLGLEVDEQYF

v_gene: TRBV9
abundance: -
j_gene: TRBJ2-1
d_gene: TRBD1
CDR3nt: TGTGCCAGCAGCGTAGTCAAGGGAGTCCCCGGGACAGGGAGGAGTAATGAGCAGTTCTTC
CDR3aa: CASSVVKGVPGTGRSNEQFF

v_gene: TRBV2
abundance: -
j_gene: TRBJ1-2
d_gene: TRBD1
CDR3nt: TGTGCCAGCAGGGCGGGGGACAGGGCCTATGGCTACACCTTC
CDR3aa: CASRAGDRAYGYTF

v_gene: TRBV19
abundance: -
j_gene: TRBJ1-1
d_gene: TRBD1
CDR3nt: TGTGCCAGTAGTACGAAATCTGGACAGGGTGCGGGCGGGAACACTGAAGCTTTCTTT
CDR3aa: CASSTKSGQGAGGNTEAFF

v_gene: TRBV29-1
abundance: -
j_gene: TRBJ2-7
d_gene: TRBD1
CDR3nt: TGCAGCGTTGCCCAGAGACAGGGCCCCGACTACGAGCAGTACTTC
CDR3aa: CSVAQRQGPDYEQYF

v_gene: TRBV4-2
abundance: -
j_gene: TRBJ1-4
d_gene: TRBD1
CDR3nt: TGTGCCAGCAGCCAAGAAGGGGACAGGGGTGAAAAACTGTTTTTT
CDR3aa: CASSQEGDRGEKLFF

v_gene: TRBV6-6
abundance: -
j_gene: TRBJ1-5
d_gene: TRBD1
CDR3nt: TGTGCCAGCAGTCCCTCAGGGGGCCGACAGCCCCAGCATTTT
CDR3aa: CASSPSGGRQPQHF

v_gene: TRBV6-1
abundance: once
j_gene: TRBJ1-2
d_gene: -
CDR3nt: TGTGCCAACCAGGGGACCGACGGATATGGCTACACCTTC
CDR3aa: CANQGTDGYGYTF

v_gene: TRBV4-1
abundance: -
j_gene: TRBJ2-7
d_gene: -
CDR3nt: TGCGCCAGCAGCCAAGATCTTGGCCCAGGGCACGAGCAGTACTTC
CDR3aa: CASSQDLGPGHEQYF

v_gene: TRBV9
abundance: -
j_gene: TRBJ2-5
d_gene: TRBD1
CDR3nt: TGTGCCAGCAGCGCGGGACAGGGGTCGGAGACCCAGTACTTC
CDR3aa: CASSAGQGSETQYF

v_gene: TRBV7-9
abundance: -
j_gene: TRBJ2-2
d_gene: TRBD2
CDR3nt: TGTGCCACCAAAACAACTAGCGGGAGGGCCCTTAACACCGGGGAGCTGTTTTTT
CDR3aa: CATKTTSGRALNTGELFF

v_gene: TRBV6-1
abundance: -
j_gene: TRBJ1-1
d_gene: -
CDR3nt: TGTGCCAGCGTCACAGGGTTGGCGAACACTGAAGCTTTCTTT
CDR3aa: CASVTGLANTEAFF

v_gene: TRBV6-6
abundance: -
j_gene: TRBJ1-1
d_gene: TRBD1
CDR3nt: TGTGCCAGCAGTCCGGGACAGGGCGGGAACACTGAAGCTTTCTTT
CDR3aa: CASSPGQGGNTEAFF

v_gene: TRBV7-6
abundance: -
j_gene: TRBJ1-4
d_gene: TRBD1
CDR3nt: TGTGCCAGCAGCTTGGGACAGGGATATGAAAAACTGTTTTTT
CDR3aa: CASSLGQGYEKLFF

v_gene: TRBV28
abundance: few
j_gene: TRBJ2-1
d_gene: TRBD1
CDR3nt: TGTGCCAGCAGATCAAGGCAGGGGGCTTACAATGAGCAGTTCTTC
CDR3aa: CASRSRQGAYNEQFF

v_gene: TRBV7-3
abundance: -
j_gene: TRBJ2-3
d_gene: -
CDR3nt: TGTGCCAGCAGCTTAATACAGGGAGCAGATACGCAGTATTTT
CDR3aa: CASSLIQGADTQYF

v_gene: TRBV13
abundance: -
j_gene: TRBJ1-2
d_gene: TRBD1
CDR3nt: TGTGCCAGCAGCACCCGGACAGGGGGCTCCTATGGCTACACCTTC
CDR3aa: CASSTRTGGSYGYTF

v_gene: TRBV2
abundance: -
j_gene: TRBJ1-1
d_gene: -
CDR3nt: TGTGCCAGCACTCGACAGGCCGACACTGAAGCTTTCTTT
CDR3aa: CASTRQADTEAFF

v_gene: TRBV5-5
abundance: -
j_gene: TRBJ1-4
d_gene: -
CDR3nt: TGTGCCGGCAGCTTTGAGCCCCTTAATGAAAAACTGTTTTTT
CDR3aa: CAGSFEPLNEKLFF

v_gene: TRBV5-8
abundance: -
j_gene: TRBJ2-5
d_gene: -
CDR3nt: TGTGCCAGCAGCCCCCAGGGAGGAACCCAAGAGACCCAGTACTTC
CDR3aa: CASSPQGGTQETQYF

v_gene: TRBV5-4
abundance: -
j_gene: TRBJ1-1
d_gene: -
CDR3nt: TGTGCCAGCAGCTTGGAAACGGTGAACACTGAAGCTTTCTTT
CDR3aa: CASSLETVNTEAFF

v_gene: TRBV6-5
abundance: -
j_gene: TRBJ1-1
d_gene: TRBD1
CDR3nt: TGTGCCAGCAGTTCAGGACAGGGCGAAGCTTTCTTT
CDR3aa: CASSSGQGEAFF

v_gene: TRBV7-2
abundance: -
j_gene: TRBJ2-5
d_gene: -
CDR3nt: TGTGCCAGCAGCTTAGTACAGGTTGCCAGAGAGACCCAGTACTTC
CDR3aa: CASSLVQVARETQYF

v_gene: TRBV27
abundance: few
j_gene: TRBJ2-7
d_gene: -
CDR3nt: TGTGCCAGCAGTTGGGGGGGCAGCAAATACGAGCAGTACTTC
CDR3aa: CASSWGGSKYEQYF

v_gene: TRBV19
abundance: -
j_gene: TRBJ2-7
d_gene: -
CDR3nt: TGTGCCAGTAGTAACTGGGACAACTCCTACGAGCAGTACTTC
CDR3aa: CASSNWDNSYEQYF

v_gene: TRBV7-9
abundance: few
j_gene: TRBJ2-7
d_gene: -
CDR3nt: TGTTCCAGCAGCTACAAACAGGGAACCGGGCAGTACTTC
CDR3aa: CSSSYKQGTGQYF

v_gene: TRBV5-1
abundance: -
j_gene: TRBJ1-1
d_gene: TRBD1
CDR3nt: TGCGCCAGCAGAAATTACGGGACAGGGGGGACGAACACTGAAGCTTTCTTT
CDR3aa: CASRNYGTGGTNTEAFF

v_gene: TRBV18
abundance: -
j_gene: TRBJ1-2
d_gene: TRBD1
CDR3nt: TGTGCCAGCTCGCAGGGACAGGGGAATGGCTACACCTTC
CDR3aa: CASSQGQGNGYTF

v_gene: TRBV18
abundance: -
j_gene: TRBJ2-7
d_gene: -
CDR3nt: TGTGCCAGCTCACCCCCCCGGTTTCCCTACGAGCAGTACTTC
CDR3aa: CASSPPRFPYEQYF

v_gene: TRBV19
abundance: -
j_gene: TRBJ1-1
d_gene: TRBD1
CDR3nt: TGTGCCAGTAGCAAGACAGGGAGAACTGAAGCTTTCTTT
CDR3aa: CASSKTGRTEAFF

v_gene: TRBV7-6
abundance: -
j_gene: TRBJ2-1
d_gene: -
CDR3nt: TGTGCCAGCAGCTTATCGGCAGGGAAGACGGGTGAGCAGTTCTTC
CDR3aa: CASSLSAGKTGEQFF

v_gene: TRBV9
abundance: -
j_gene: TRBJ2-7
d_gene: -
CDR3nt: TGTGCCAGCAGCGTAGGAGGTTACGGCTCCTACGAGCAGTACTTC
CDR3aa: CASSVGGYGSYEQYF

v_gene: TRBV5-1
abundance: -
j_gene: TRBJ1-1
d_gene: TRBD1
CDR3nt: TGCGCCAGCAGCTACGGGACAGGGGGCACTGAAGCTTTCTTT
CDR3aa: CASSYGTGGTEAFF

v_gene: TRBV5-4
abundance: few
j_gene: TRBJ2-6
d_gene: -
CDR3nt: TGTGCCAGCAGCTGGGCGGGAAGTGGGAACCTTCGGGGCCTGACTTTC
CDR3aa: CASSWAGSGNLRGLTF

v_gene: TRBV7-8
abundance: -
j_gene: TRBJ1-5
d_gene: -
CDR3nt: TGTGCCAGCAGCGTCACAGATAGCAATCAGCCCCAGCATTTT
CDR3aa: CASSVTDSNQPQHF

v_gene: TRBV18
abundance: few
j_gene: TRBJ2-7
d_gene: TRBD2
CDR3nt: TGTGCCAGCTCACCAGCGGGGGCCTACGAGCAGTACTTC
CDR3aa: CASSPAGAYEQYF